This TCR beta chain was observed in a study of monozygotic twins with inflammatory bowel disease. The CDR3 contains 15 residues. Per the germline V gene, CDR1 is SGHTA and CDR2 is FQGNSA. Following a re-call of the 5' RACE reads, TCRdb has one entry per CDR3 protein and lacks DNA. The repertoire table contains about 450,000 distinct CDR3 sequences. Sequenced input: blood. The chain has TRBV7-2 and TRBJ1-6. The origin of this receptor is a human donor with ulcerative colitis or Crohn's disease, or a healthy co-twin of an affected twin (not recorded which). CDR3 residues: CASSLSSSGKSPLHF.